These 13 T cell receptor beta chains were all obtained from the same sample, sequenced in a study of blood T cell repertoires in COVID-19 (dated by TCRdb to the early 2020s). Library prep was done by the immunoSEQ multiplex PCR assay. Imported from immuneACCESS, the table was reduced by TCRdb to in-frame sequences with V and J called. These copies leave out some clones; in studies compared against another copy, an unresolved V gene accounts for under half, and the cause of the remainder is not known. Recorded for this sample are 150,000 to 200,000 clones; around four fifths of them occurred a single time. Under 10% of the sample is held by the ten biggest clonotypes. The sequenced sample consisted of peripheral blood. The receptors stem from a woman in her 70s with COVID-19, enrolled during active disease.

The rearrangement joins TRBV6-2 or TRBV6-3 to TRBJ2-1; 7 nucleotides agree with TRBD2. The V segment lost 3 bases and the J segment 6 bases; nucleotides outside the gene matches: 8. This CDR3 is 15 amino acids long. Germline CDR1 is MNHEY and CDR2 is SVGEGT. The CDR3 coding sequence is TGTGCCAGCAGTTATGAGGGAGGGACTTTCAATGAGCAGTTCTTC. Translated, it gives CASSYEGGTFNEQFF.

Only a few counts were recorded for this clone. V gene TRBV19 combines with J gene TRBJ2-6; D is perhaps TRBD2 (6 bases). The germline gives CDR1 LNHDA, CDR2 SQIVND (reference sequence). V gave up 3 bases and J gave up 1 base, with 13 bases separating them. The CDR3 spans 17 residues. This chain's CDR3 is CASSIPGAGSGANVLTF. The CDR3 DNA reads as TGTGCCAGTAGTATCCCTGGGGCGGGGTCTGGGGCCAACGTCCTGACTTTC.

The chain combines TRBV5-1 with TRBJ2-5; TRBD2 matches 9 bases. The CDR3 is 16 residues long. J gave up 2 bases and V 1 base, and 6 bases lay outside the gene matches. Per the germline V gene, CDR1 is SGHRS and CDR2 is YFSETQ. DNA for the CDR3: TGCGCCAGCAGCTTGTCAGGACTAGCGTCGCAAGAGACCCAGTACTTC. It codes for CASSLSGLASQETQYF.

The J gene is TRBJ2-7, the V gene TRBV5-6; a possible D gene is TRBD2 (6 bases). Germline CDR1 SGHDT, CDR2 YYEEEE. Trimming cost V 2 bases and J 5 bases, with 14 bases left between them. The CDR3 has 14 amino acids. The CDR3 sequence is CASSLGRGIDEQYF. The DNA for the CDR3 is TGTGCCAGCAGCTTAGGTCGGGGGATCGACGAGCAGTACTTC.

The chain has TRBV6-6 and TRBJ2-1; 7 bases match TRBD2. The CDR3 spans 14 residues. With 7 bases clipped from V and 1 base from J, the junction kept 4 bases outside the gene matches. Germline CDR1 reads MNHNY; CDR2 reads SVGAGI (reference sequence). CDR3 sequence reads: CASITGGSYNEQFF. The CDR3 coding sequence is TGTGCCAGCATTACCGGGGGGTCCTACAATGAGCAGTTCTTC.

The chain joins TRBV9 to TRBJ1-1; 10 bases line up with TRBD1. The CDR3 has 14 amino acids. CDR1 is SGDLS and CDR2 is YYNGEE in the germline V gene. With V trimmed by 0 bases and J by 4 bases, 0 bases remained unmatched. The CDR3 nucleotides read TGTGCCAGCAGCGTAGGGACAGGGGGCACTGAAGCTTTCTTT. This gives the protein CASSVGTGGTEAFF.

CDR3 coding DNA: TGTGCCACCAGTGATTCCAGGACAGGGGGTAGAGAGCAGTACTTC. It translates to CATSDSRTGGREQYF. V and J are TRBV24-1 and TRBJ2-7, with 10 nucleotides matching TRBD1. The CDR3 has 15 residues. The germline CDR1 and CDR2 sequences are KGHDR and SFDVKD. V trimming: 2 bases; J trimming: 7 bases; junction bases outside the gene matches: 7.

The genes are TRBV19 and TRBJ2-7; D possibly corresponds to TRBD2 (5 bases). V lost 7 bases and J 0 bases, leaving 13 bases between the germline ends. Germline CDR1 LNHDA, CDR2 SQIVND (reference sequence). This CDR3 spans 14 amino acids. In DNA, the CDR3 is TGTGCCAGTATGGACTCCCCGGACTCCTACGAGCAGTACTTC. Its translation is CASMDSPDSYEQYF.

This rearrangement joins TRBV19 to TRBJ1-1; 9 bases are a match to TRBD1. Looked up from germline, CDR1 is LNHDA and CDR2 is SQIVND (reference sequence). V trimming: 3 bases; J trimming: 4 bases; junction bases outside the gene matches: 3. The CDR3 has 14 amino acids. In DNA form, the CDR3 reads TGTGCCAGTAGTATGAACAGGGGGCGCACTGAAGCTTTCTTT. Protein sequence: CASSMNRGRTEAFF.

The CDR3 spells CASSERLAGVGEQFF. CDR3 DNA sequence: TGTGCCAGCAGTGAGAGGCTAGCGGGGGTGGGTGAGCAGTTCTTC. V usage is TRBV2 and J usage is TRBJ2-1; 10 bases match TRBD2. J was trimmed by 9 bases and V by 3 bases; bases with no gene match: 8. Per germline, CDR1 SNHLY and CDR2 FYNNEI. The CDR3 runs to 15 residues.

The CDR3 DNA is TGTGCCAGTAGTATGAGAGTTTATAGCAATCAGCCCCAGCATTTT. This translates into CASSMRVYSNQPQHF. The chain carries TRBV19 and TRBJ1-5, with D uncertain. The CDR3 has 15 residues. Germline assignment: CDR1 LNHDA and CDR2 SQIVND (reference sequence). Trimming cost V 3 bases and J 0 bases, with 9 bases left between them.

The chain joins TRBV11-2 to TRBJ2-1; 9 bases align to TRBD1. Germline-derived CDR1 and CDR2 are SGHAT and FQNNGV. V was clipped by 0 bases and J by 6 bases; unmatched bases: 3. The CDR3 is 15 residues long. CDR3 in DNA: TGTGCCAGCAGCTTAGATCGGGGACAGGGCAATGAGCAGTTCTTC. This codes for CASSLDRGQGNEQFF.

The rearrangement links TRBV7-2 to TRBJ1-2; TRBD1 agrees at 8 bases. Germline lookup yields CDR1 SGHTA and CDR2 FQGNSA. J gave up 2 bases and V 5 bases, and 7 bases lay outside the gene matches. This CDR3 spans 15 amino acids. CDR3 region: CASSLAGGANYGYTF. The CDR3 DNA is TGTGCCAGCAGCCTTGCAGGGGGCGCGAACTATGGCTACACCTTC.